This T cell receptor (beta chain) was documented in a study of blood T cells in healthy people across ages. Study-level background: When template switching was applied, about one barcoded beta molecule was captured per two T cells. Broader study findings: Naive T cell percentage showed a strong correlation with TCR beta diversity.

The use of a sample-barcoded 5' primer and a J-beta primer mix characterized a second PCR of roughly 7 to 12 cycles. A template-switch adaptor containing 12 random nucleotides labeled each cDNA molecule. Each sample provided no less than 2.5 million CDR3-containing paired-end reads. TCRdb passed the 5' RACE reads through MiXCR, listing each CDR3 protein once. The table has some 790,000 distinct CDR3 sequences, about 28% seen once. V lost 5 bases and J lost 5; bases outside the gene matches: 12. This CDR3 has 16 residues. Germline V gives CDR1 KGHSH, CDR2 LQKENI. This clonotype was seen a handful of times. The antigen is not known.

Sequences were obtained from blood. The rearrangement links TRBV18 to TRBJ1-1; 9 bases are a match to TRBD1. The receptor's source is a woman of 80 years or more in good health. CDR3 amino acids: CASSSLNRGRVTEAFF. CDR3 DNA sequence: TGTGCCAGCTCATCGCTAAACAGGGGGCGCGTGACTGAAGCTTTCTTT. The whole variable domain, remainder taken from reference TRBV18 and TRBJ1-1, is NAGVMQNPRHLVRRRGQEARLRCSPMKGHSHVYWYRQLPEEGLKFMVYLQKENIIDESGMPKERFSAEFPKEGPSILRIQQVVRGDSAAYFCASSSLNRGRVTEAFFGQGTRLTVV.